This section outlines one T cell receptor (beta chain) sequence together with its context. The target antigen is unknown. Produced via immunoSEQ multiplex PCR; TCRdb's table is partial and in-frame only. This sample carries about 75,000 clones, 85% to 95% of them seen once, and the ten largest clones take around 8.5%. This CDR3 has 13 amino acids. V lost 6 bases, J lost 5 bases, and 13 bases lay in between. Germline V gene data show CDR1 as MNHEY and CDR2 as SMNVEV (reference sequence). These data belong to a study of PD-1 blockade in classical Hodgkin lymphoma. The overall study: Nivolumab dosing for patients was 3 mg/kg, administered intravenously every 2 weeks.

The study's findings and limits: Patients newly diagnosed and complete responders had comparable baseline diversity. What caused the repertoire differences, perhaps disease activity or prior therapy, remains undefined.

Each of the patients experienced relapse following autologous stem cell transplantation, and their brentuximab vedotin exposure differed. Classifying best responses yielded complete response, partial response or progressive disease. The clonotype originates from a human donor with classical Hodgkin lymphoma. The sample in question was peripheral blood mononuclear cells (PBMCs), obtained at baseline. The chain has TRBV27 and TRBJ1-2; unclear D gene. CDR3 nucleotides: TGTGCCAGCAGCCCCCGGACGGGATATGGCTACACCTTC. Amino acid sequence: CASSPRTGYGYTF.